The 30 T cell receptor beta chains in this list originate from one sample, sequenced in a study of identical twins. TCRdb reprocessed the 5' RACE reads via MiXCR and lists one record per CDR3 protein. This table holds 750,000 to 950,000 distinct CDR3 sequences, roughly an eighth found once. These sequences were also reported in another study, on yellow fever vaccine responses in identical twins.

Sequencing input: PBMCs. The receptors stem from a young woman in good health.

The V gene is TRBV7-3, the J gene TRBJ2-2; 10 nucleotides match TRBD2. With 5 bases clipped from V and 4 bases from J, the junction kept 7 bases outside the gene matches. The CDR3 has 16 amino acids. Germline CDR1 reads SGHTA; CDR2 reads FQGTGA. For the CDR3, the DNA is TGTGCCAGCAGCACACTAGCGGGATCCGGCACCGGGGAGCTGTTTTTT. Encoded protein: CASSTLAGSGTGELFF.

This clonotype was picked up a small number of times. This chain uses TRBV4-2 with TRBJ2-1; a weak D match, TRBD2 (6 bases). The CDR3 length is 17 residues. Trimming left V 5 bases short and J 2 bases short, with 19 bases between. Germline V lookup: CDR1 LGHNA, CDR2 YNFKEQ. The CDR3 DNA is TGTGCCAGCAGCTATGGGCCGGGGACTCAAACCTACAATGAGCAGTTCTTC. It yields the protein CASSYGPGTQTYNEQFF.

This clonotype was seen only a few times. The chain joins TRBV5-1 to TRBJ2-1, with a tentative D call TRBD1 (6 bases). CDR1 and CDR2 (germline): SGHRS, YFSETQ. The CDR3 extends over 21 amino acids. Trimming took off 0 bases at V and 5 bases at J, with 30 bases between the two ends. The CDR3 sequence: CASSLVRDMSIPFRNDNEQFF. For the CDR3, the DNA is TGCGCCAGCAGCTTGGTCAGGGACATGTCGATACCGTTCCGAAACGACAATGAGCAGTTCTTC.

This clonotype was observed many times. This chain joins TRBV11-2 and TRBJ2-1; D gene unclear. CDR3 length equals 14 residues. From germline, CDR1 is SGHAT and CDR2 FQNNGV. V shed 5 bases and J shed 0 bases, with 8 bases lying between them. CDR3 coding DNA: TGTGCCAGCAGCCCCCTACCCTCCTACAATGAGCAGTTCTTC. Amino acids: CASSPLPSYNEQFF.

The rearrangement links TRBV3-1 to TRBJ2-2; TRBD2 might be the D (5 bases). This CDR3 region has 15 residues. Germline CDR1 LGHDT, CDR2 YNNKEL (reference sequence). V dropped 4 bases and J dropped 1 base, with 10 bases sitting between them. This CDR3 reads CASSPTRGNTGELFF. The CDR3 nucleotides are TGTGCCAGCAGCCCGACTCGGGGGAACACCGGGGAGCTGTTTTTT.

The chain combines TRBV11-2 with TRBJ1-2; a weak D match, TRBD1 (5 bases). This CDR3 spans 15 amino acids. CDR1 and CDR2 from the germline V gene are SGHAT and FQNNGV. Trimming took 0 bases from V and 4 from J, leaving 12 bases between them. As DNA, the CDR3 is TGTGCCAGCAGCTTAGAGCAGGGTCCAGGCTATGGCTACACCTTC. Residues: CASSLEQGPGYGYTF.

There are a few counts of this clonotype. The chain combines TRBV5-1 with TRBJ1-6, with D unclear. The germline V gene encodes CDR1 SGHRS and CDR2 YFSETQ. Trimming cost V 6 bases and J 5 bases, with 15 bases left between them. The CDR3 has 15 residues. CDR3 in amino acids: CASTLTDGNNSPLHF. In DNA form, the CDR3 reads TGCGCCAGCACCCTCACCGACGGAAATAATTCACCCCTCCACTTT.

The chain combines TRBV20-1 with TRBJ1-2; 10 nucleotides match TRBD1. V gave up 6 bases and J gave up 4 bases; unmatched junction bases: 5. CDR3 length equals 13 residues. Germline V gene data show CDR1 as DFQATT and CDR2 as SNEGSKA (reference sequence). The DNA of the CDR3 is TGCAGTGCCCGACAGGGGGCGTTCTATGGCTACACCTTC. Translation: CSARQGAFYGYTF.

The sample holds a few counts of this clonotype. The chain employs TRBV10-3 and TRBJ1-6; weak D call: TRBD1 (6 bases). This CDR3 is 16 amino acids long. Germline V gene data show CDR1 as ENHRY and CDR2 as SYGVKD. Trimming stripped 3 bases from V and 8 bases from J, with 17 bases between. The CDR3 sequence: CAISDPLVRGYSPLHF. CDR3 in DNA: TGTGCCATCAGTGACCCCTTGGTCAGGGGATATTCACCCCTCCACTTT.

This rearrangement joins TRBV27 to TRBJ2-7; 7 bases are a match to TRBD1. The CDR3 is 18 residues long. J was trimmed by 2 bases and V by 6 bases; bases with no gene match: 19. The germline V gene encodes CDR1 MNHEY and CDR2 SMNVEV (reference sequence). This CDR3 reads CASSAQLPGQVQTYEQYF. Written as DNA, the CDR3 is TGTGCCAGCAGCGCTCAGCTTCCCGGACAGGTGCAAACCTACGAGCAGTACTTC.

This chain links TRBV28 with TRBJ2-7; 8 bases match TRBD1. Germline V lookup: CDR1 MDHEN, CDR2 SYDVKM. The trim removed 5 bases at V and 3 bases at J, leaving 9 bases unmatched. CDR3 length: 15 amino acids. The CDR3 here is CASSLRTGWSYEQYV. Here the CDR3 DNA reads TGTGCCAGCAGTCTAAGGACAGGGTGGAGCTACGAGCAGTACGTC.

This clonotype was counted ten times or more. The J gene is TRBJ2-2, the V gene TRBV20-1; 10 nucleotides line up with TRBD2. CDR3 length equals 15 residues. CDR1 is DFQATT, CDR2 SNEGSKA, per germline (reference sequence). V was clipped by 2 bases and J by 3 bases; unmatched bases: 3. The CDR3 region is CSARLAGVDTGELFF. The CDR3 DNA reads TGCAGTGCTAGACTAGCGGGAGTCGACACCGGGGAGCTGTTTTTT.

The rearrangement uses TRBV7-2 and TRBJ2-2; 10 nucleotides line up with TRBD2. CDR1 is SGHTA, CDR2 FQGNSA, per germline. The junction had 4 bases not matched to a gene; V was cut back by 4 bases and J by 2 bases. The CDR3 runs to 16 residues. The CDR3 region is CASSSRLAGNTGELFF. DNA for the CDR3: TGTGCCAGCAGCTCGCGACTAGCGGGTAACACCGGGGAGCTGTTTTTT.

This rearrangement joins TRBV12-3 or TRBV12-4 to TRBJ2-2; TRBD2 aligns across 9 bases. V lost 6 bases, J lost 5 bases, and 10 bases stayed unmatched. This CDR3 is 16 amino acids long. Here the CDR3 reads CASSRPAGGETGELFF. The CDR3 DNA reads as TGTGCCAGCAGCCGGCCAGCGGGAGGAGAAACCGGGGAGCTGTTTTTT.

This clonotype was detected ten times or more. J is TRBJ2-3 and V is TRBV5-1; D is possibly TRBD2 (6 bases). In germline, CDR1 is SGHRS, CDR2 YFSETQ. The CDR3 is 15 residues long. Trimming took 2 bases from V and 3 from J, leaving 13 bases between them. The CDR3 sequence is CASSFHPAGTDTQYF. CDR3 DNA: TGCGCCAGCAGCTTTCACCCCGCGGGAACAGATACGCAGTATTTT. Full variable domain (missing parts from reference TRBV5-1 and TRBJ2-3): KAGVTQTPRYLIKTRGQQVTLSCSPISGHRSVSWYQQTPGQGLQFLFEYFSETQRNKGNFPGRFSGRQFSNSRSEMNVSTLELGDSALYLCASSFHPAGTDTQYFGPGTRLTVL.

This clonotype was seen a handful of times. This chain uses TRBV5-1 with TRBJ1-1, with TRBD1 as a possible D gene (5 bases). The CDR3 runs 15 residues. The V end was cut by 4 bases, the J end by 2 bases, with 15 bases between. Looked up from germline, CDR1 is SGHRS and CDR2 is YFSETQ. The CDR3 nucleotides read TGCGCCAGCAGCCCCTCGGGGGTAGGAAACACTGAAGCTTTCTTT. Translating gives CASSPSGVGNTEAFF.

The rearrangement joins TRBV7-6 to TRBJ2-1; D gene ambiguous. Between the trimmed V and J ends, which lost 4 bases and 5 bases, there was a span of 6 bases. The germline V gene encodes CDR1 SGHVS and CDR2 FNYEAQ. The CDR3 covers 12 residues. The CDR3 loop reads CASSSYHNEQFF. As DNA, the CDR3 is TGTGCCAGCAGCTCCTACCACAATGAGCAGTTCTTC.

In regard to this clonotype: A read error may produce the germline difference seen at one junction end. The rearrangement joins TRBV20-1 to TRBJ2-3; 10 nucleotides align to TRBD2. From germline, CDR1 is DFQATT and CDR2 SNEGSKA (reference sequence). The CDR3 totals 16 residues. CDR3 region: CCARVAGGSSTDTQYF. In DNA, the CDR3 is TGCTGTGCTAGAGTAGCGGGGGGCTCTAGCACAGATACGCAGTATTTT.

In its sample, this clonotype was seen a few times. The chain links TRBV6-4 to TRBJ2-3; TRBD2 is a possible D gene (6 bases). The CDR3 is 16 residues long. Trimming pared 0 bases from V and 1 base from J, leaving 11 bases between. CDR1 MRHNA and CDR2 SNTAGT come from the germline V gene. The CDR3 region is CASSDSVASGTDTQYF. The CDR3 bases are TGTGCCAGCAGTGACTCGGTTGCTAGCGGCACAGATACGCAGTATTTT.

The rearrangement joins TRBV29-1 to TRBJ2-3; D gene unclear. The CDR3 totals 12 residues. V was pared by 4 bases and J by 0 bases, with 5 bases between. Germline values: CDR1 SQVTM, CDR2 ANQGSEA. The CDR3 DNA sequence: TGCAGCGTTGTTAGGAGCACAGATACGCAGTATTTT. Protein product: CSVVRSTDTQYF.

This clonotype has at least ten counts. The rearrangement joins TRBV10-3 to TRBJ1-1; D perhaps matches TRBD1 (6 bases). From germline, CDR1 is ENHRY and CDR2 SYGVKD. The CDR3 length is 12 residues. V was cut by 4 bases and J by 5 bases, with 8 bases left in between. The CDR3 sequence: CAISARGTEAFF. The CDR3 DNA reads as TGTGCCATCAGTGCGAGGGGGACTGAAGCTTTCTTT.

This clonotype was observed many times. V usage is TRBV12-3 or TRBV12-4 and J usage is TRBJ2-7, with 8 bases aligning to TRBD2. This CDR3 is built from 16 residues. V lost 5 bases, J lost 1 base, and 10 bases stayed unmatched. The CDR3 nucleotides are TGTGCCAGCAGTCCAACCGGGACTAGGGCGTCCTACGAGCAGTACTTC. Amino acid sequence: CASSPTGTRASYEQYF.

J is TRBJ2-5 and V is TRBV6-1; D not certain. Germline V gene sequence: CDR1 MNHNS, CDR2 SASEGT. V was trimmed by 8 bases and J by 1 base, leaving 11 bases between them. This CDR3 comprises 13 residues. This chain's CDR3 is CASVGSVQETQYF. For the CDR3, the DNA is TGTGCCAGCGTCGGGTCGGTCCAAGAGACCCAGTACTTC.

This clonotype occurred a few times. The chain carries TRBV6-6 and TRBJ2-7, with D perhaps TRBD1 (6 bases). Deletions cut 7 bases from V and 0 bases from J, with 10 bases between. In germline, CDR1 is MNHNY, CDR2 SVGAGI (reference sequence). This CDR3 spans 13 amino acids. CDR3 in amino acids: CASTRGGSYEQYF. The CDR3 nucleotides read TGTGCCAGCACTAGAGGGGGCTCCTACGAGCAGTACTTC.

This clonotype was detected a few times. The V and J genes are TRBV28 and TRBJ2-7; no firm D call. The V and J ends lost 6 bases and 6 bases respectively, with 12 bases between them. This CDR3 is 12 amino acids long. Per germline, CDR1 MDHEN and CDR2 SYDVKM. CDR3 region: CASSDDITEQYV. The CDR3 nucleotides read TGTGCCAGCAGCGACGACATCACCGAGCAGTACGTC.

This rearrangement joins TRBV12-3 or TRBV12-4 to TRBJ1-1; maybe TRBD1 (6 bases). This CDR3 has 15 amino acids. V lost 7 bases and J 3 bases, leaving 18 bases between the germline ends. The CDR3, as DNA: TGTGCCAGCACCCTTTCGGGGGCCGGGGACACTGAAGCTTTCTTT. It is translated as CASTLSGAGDTEAFF.

The chain carries TRBV20-1 and TRBJ2-1; D is unclear. Trimming took off 0 bases at V and 10 bases at J, with 13 bases between the two ends. The CDR3 contains 13 residues. The germline CDR1 and CDR2 sequences are DFQATT and SNEGSKA (reference sequence). The CDR3 nucleotides are TGCAGTGCTAGAGATCCCCTCTCGGGCGAGCAGTTCTTC. This translates into CSARDPLSGEQFF.

In its sample, this clonotype was seen many times. The rearrangement uses TRBV28 and TRBJ1-1; D is unclear. Germline CDR1 is MDHEN and CDR2 is SYDVKM. The CDR3 has 14 amino acids. Trimming removed 2 bases at V and 7 bases at J, with 14 bases between. CDR3 bases: TGTGCCAGCAGTTTAGCAGGAAGGGCATATGAAGCTTTCTTT. Encoded protein: CASSLAGRAYEAFF.

The chain couples TRBV12-3 or TRBV12-4 to TRBJ1-6; 9 bases map to TRBD1. V was pared by 5 bases and J by 7 bases, with 9 bases of the junction left unmatched. CDR3 length: 16 amino acids. CDR3 amino acids: CASSGRDRARNSPLHF. CDR3 DNA sequence: TGTGCCAGCAGTGGGCGGGACAGGGCTAGGAATTCACCCCTCCACTTT.

This clonotype has a handful of counts. The rearrangement links TRBV28 to TRBJ1-6; weak D call: TRBD1 (5 bases). Germline CDR1 reads MDHEN; CDR2 reads SYDVKM. The CDR3 contains 14 residues. With 7 bases removed from V and 2 bases from J, the gap between germline ends came to 9 bases. The CDR3 DNA follows: TGTGCCAGCACGAGGGGAACCTATAATTCACCCCTCCACTTT. Its translation: CASTRGTYNSPLHF.